This T cell receptor beta chain stems from a study of T cell responses to AZD1222 COVID-19 vaccine. The CDR3 totals 13 residues. In germline, CDR1 is SGHNT, CDR2 YYREEE (reference sequence). V was trimmed by 2 bases and J by 3 bases, leaving 6 bases between them. With regard to this clone: Its antigen is not identified.

Findings and limits, study-wide: Targeting of unmutated variant regions was reportedly seen in nearly half of spike-specific TCRs. Spike-wide vaccine-associated CD4 TCRs dominated at 160-218 and 743-854. There were mostly white British donors and more females than males, and clonal diversity was possibly underestimated.

This table comes from immunoSEQ multiplex PCR, and its TCRdb copy is limited to in-frame clones, with some not included. The sample carries over 65,000 clones, 70% to 80% recorded once. The chain uses TRBV5-4 and TRBJ2-1; no clear D. Sequenced here: peripheral blood, sampled on day 0 of AZD1222 vaccination. This TCR derives from an adult in good health. The CDR3 nucleotides are TGTGCCAGCAGCTTTGGCTTCTACAATGAGCAGTTCTTC. Protein: CASSFGFYNEQFF.